This T cell receptor (beta chain) was sequenced for a study of blood T cell repertoires in COVID-19 (TCRdb year 2020). Regarding the study in general: Samples covering the acute and convalescent phases of COVID-19 were provided by collaborators in the United States, Italy and Spain. HLA class I and class II types, where available, came from metadata supplied by the sample provider rather than from assay-based typing. The material from the prospective study consisted of cDNA or gDNA derived from T cells, B-cell-depleted T cells, or PBMCs. The samples were drawn from the first 160 participants of the ongoing ImmuneRACE study and from about 1,200 subjects provided by 6 global collaborators. The repertoires were released in a freely available public database meant as a resource for research on the immune response to SARS-CoV-2. Nearly every sample came with metadata listing a de-identified subject ID, COVID-19 status, age in years and sex. Deeply sampled blood TCRbeta repertoires from subjects exposed to, actively infected with, or recovered from COVID-19 were included in the dataset.

Participants in the prospective study were aged roughly 18 to 100 years, lived in 24 United States geographic areas, and enrolled through a virtual design. To assign participants to cohorts, the prospective study relied on clinical history that participants themselves reported in a screening survey and a study questionnaire. ImmuneRACE Cohort 3 recovered participants were defined by two consecutive negative NP/OP PCR tests, healthcare professional clearance, or symptom resolution. In the prospective study, whole blood, serum and a nasopharyngeal or oropharyngeal swab were collected from each participant by mobile phlebotomists. Additional blood draws and questionnaires over an approximately 2-month period could optionally be provided by prospective study participants. Blood samples from the prospective study were shipped frozen or at room temperature prior to DNA extraction. The CDR3 starts with the cysteine, ends with the phenylalanine, and has 17 residues. The read is trimmed to its CDR3 DNA, 51 bases read in frame from base 1. V drops 1 base and J drops 7 bases, leaving 19 bases in between. Sequences MGHRA (CDR1) and YSYEKL (CDR2) are obtained from the germline V gene.

The immunoSEQ Assay, a bias-controlled multiplex PCR, was used to amplify TCRbeta CDR3 regions from genomic DNA. In the authors' own workflow: Nucleated cell counts per sample were estimated from amplification of reference gene primers within the assay. To quantify the absolute abundance of each unique TCRbeta CDR3 rearrangement, sequence reads were collapsed and filtered. For each sample, productive Simpson clonality was calculated as the square root of Simpson's diversity index across productive rearrangements. The table was pulled from immuneACCESS by TCRdb, which kept in-frame rearrangements only. Such tables lose some clones; where checked, under half of the loss comes from unresolved V genes, and the rest has no known cause. Clone size and the V and J calls come from that table; the DNA yielded D and trimming. Across this sample there are 150,000 to 200,000 clones, with roughly 88% seen only once. Roughly 10% of the sample goes to the ten largest clones.

Note on this clone: What antigen it recognizes has not been identified. Per-base qualities were not stored, and no clone one base away is much larger.

The investigation overall reported the following: The quantity of clinical and demographic metadata differed by source and by participant and was supplied without curation.

The chain links TRBV4-1 with TRBJ2-2; the D gene is possibly TRBD2, with 6 bases matching. The sequence was collected from a woman under 30 who had recovered from COVID-19. Sequenced input: PBMCs or T cells enriched from blood (not recorded which). The CDR3 reads as follows: CASSQAVLSGRSGELFF. The nucleotides read TGCGCCAGCAGCCAAGCCGTGTTATCGGGGAGGAGCGGGGAGCTGTTTTTT.